Presented here are 7 T cell receptor beta chains from one specimen sequenced in a study of T cell repertoires in cytomegalovirus infection. TCRdb re-analysed the reads in MiXCR, keeping a single row per CDR3 protein. The table records under 90,000 distinct CDR3 sequences, approximately 24% of them present only once. No antigen has been assigned to these receptors. The specimen sequenced was PBMCs, sequenced either directly or after in vitro stimulation (not recorded which). These receptors were taken from a human donor in good health (CMV status not recorded). Some clones in this sample may be carry-over from other donors' samples.

V usage is TRBV4-3 and J usage is TRBJ2-1; D may match TRBD1 or TRBD2 (5 bases each). V dropped 8 bases and J dropped 1 base, with 15 bases sitting between them. CDR1 LGHNA and CDR2 YSLEER come from the germline V gene. The CDR3 is 15 residues long. CDR3 in amino acids: CASGGDRVSYNEQFF. The CDR3, as DNA: TGCGCCAGCGGGGGAGATCGGGTGTCCTACAATGAGCAGTTCTTC.

This clonotype has a count of ten or more. V is TRBV6-9 and J is TRBJ1-6; the match to TRBD1 covers 7 bases. There are 23 residues in the CDR3. The V gene end was trimmed by 6 bases and the J gene end by 9 bases; junction bases not matched to a gene: 35. CDR1 is MNHGY, CDR2 SVAAGI, per germline. The CDR3 DNA follows: TGTGCCAGCAGCCATGGAAGCTTGGGCGTAAAGGCCGAACAGGGGCCAGAGGGTTCACCCCTCCACTTT. Its translation is CASSHGSLGVKAEQGPEGSPLHF.

This clonotype was counted at least ten times. The chain is built from TRBV7-2 and TRBJ2-1; 11 nucleotides agree with TRBD2. This CDR3 comprises 16 residues. V lost 1 base to trimming and J lost 4 bases; unmatched junction nucleotides: 3. CDR1 and CDR2 (germline): SGHTA, FQGNSA. The CDR3 spells CASSLEGLAVYNEQFF. In nucleotides, the CDR3 is TGTGCCAGCAGCTTAGAGGGACTAGCGGTATACAATGAGCAGTTCTTC.

The chain is built from TRBV28 and TRBJ1-2, with a weak D call TRBD1 (6 bases). There are 15 residues in the CDR3. Germline-derived CDR1 and CDR2 are MDHEN and SYDVKM. The V end was cut by 5 bases, the J end by 5 bases, with 18 bases between. This CDR3 reads CASSLGGGVRYGYTF. The CDR3 nucleotides read TGTGCCAGCAGTCTAGGGGGGGGCGTGAGGTATGGCTACACCTTC.

This sequence joins TRBV20-1 and TRBJ1-1; 9 nucleotides match TRBD1. The J segment lost 6 bases and the V segment lost 1 base, leaving 12 bases of the junction unmatched. Germline V gene lookup returns CDR1 DFQATT and CDR2 SNEGSKA (reference sequence). This CDR3 has 16 residues. Here the CDR3 DNA reads TGCAGTGCTAGAGCGGGACAGGGTGTGTGGTTACCTGAAGCTTTCTTT. Protein: CSARAGQGVWLPEAFF.

The V and J genes are TRBV27 and TRBJ2-2; unclear D gene. Trimming shortened V by 1 base and J by 3 bases, and 12 bases separated the two germline ends. This CDR3 has 16 residues. CDR1 and CDR2 from the germline V gene are MNHEY and SMNVEV (reference sequence). CDR3 nucleotide sequence: TGTGCCAGCAGTTTATTGGGGAAATCGTACACCGGGGAGCTGTTTTTT. It is translated as CASSLLGKSYTGELFF.

Only a few counts were recorded for this clonotype. The gene calls are TRBV6-2 or TRBV6-3 and TRBJ2-7, with D perhaps matching TRBD1 or TRBD2 (5 bases each). V lost 2 bases and J lost 3, with 14 bases in between. CDR3 size: 15 residues. Germline CDR1 reads MNHEY; CDR2 reads SVGEGT. The chain's CDR3 is CASSYRGATVYEQYF. The DNA of the CDR3 is TGTGCCAGCAGTTACAGAGGGGCTACCGTCTACGAGCAGTACTTC.